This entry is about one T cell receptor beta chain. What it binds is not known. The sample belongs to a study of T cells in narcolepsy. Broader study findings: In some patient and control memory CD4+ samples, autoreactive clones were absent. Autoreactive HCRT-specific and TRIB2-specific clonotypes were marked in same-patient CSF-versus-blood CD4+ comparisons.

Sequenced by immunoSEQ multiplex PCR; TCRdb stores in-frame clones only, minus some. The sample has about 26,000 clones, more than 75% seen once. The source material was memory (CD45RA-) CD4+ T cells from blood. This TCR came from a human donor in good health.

In DNA form, the CDR3 reads TGTGCCAGCAGCCAATTTATGAACACCGGGGAGCTGTTTTTT. Amino acid sequence: CASSQFMNTGELFF. The rearrangement links TRBV4-2 to TRBJ2-2, with D unresolved. The CDR3 is 14 amino acids. In germline, CDR1 is LGHNA, CDR2 YNFKEQ. Trimming removed 2 bases from V and 1 base from J, with 5 bases in between.